One sample yielded the 13 T cell receptor beta chains listed below, sequenced in a study of blood T cell repertoires in COVID-19. Some clones are missing from TCRdb's copy, which holds only in-frame ones; the method was immunoSEQ multiplex PCR. In the table there are 150,000 to 200,000 clones, roughly 82% of which are singletons. Material: peripheral blood. The source of these receptors is a woman aged 30 to 39 with acute or convalescent COVID-19.

The chain joins TRBV10-3 to TRBJ1-6; D uncertain. The CDR3 has 14 residues. The germline V gene encodes CDR1 ENHRY and CDR2 SYGVKD. With 3 bases removed from V and 4 bases from J, the gap between germline ends came to 7 bases. CDR3 in DNA: TGTGCCATCAGTGATGGGCAGTATAATTCACCCCTCCACTTT. Residues: CAISDGQYNSPLHF.

This chain joins TRBV29-1 and TRBJ2-3, with TRBD2 matching over 8 bases. Trimming at V came to 8 bases and at J to 3 bases, leaving 10 bases not matched to a gene. CDR1 is SQVTM and CDR2 is ANQGSEA in the germline V gene. The CDR3 covers 14 residues. The CDR3 sequence: CSTAGDRETDTQYF. CDR3 DNA: TGCAGCACAGCGGGGGACCGAGAGACAGATACGCAGTATTTT.

This chain joins TRBV9 and TRBJ2-1; 9 positions match TRBD2. The germline CDR1 and CDR2 sequences are SGDLS and YYNGEE. V trimming: 3 bases; J trimming: 7 bases; junction bases outside the gene matches: 5. This CDR3 contains 14 residues. The CDR3 protein is CASSAGLALNEQFF. The CDR3 bases are TGTGCCAGCAGCGCGGGACTAGCCTTAAATGAGCAGTTCTTC.

This chain connects TRBV11-2 to TRBJ2-7, with 9 bases matching TRBD2. The CDR3 loop spans 15 amino acids. Germline-derived CDR1 and CDR2 are SGHAT and FQNNGV. Losses at the gene ends were 5 bases for V and 4 bases for J; bases not matched to a gene: 9. CDR3 DNA sequence: TGTGCCAGCAGCCCGTTGGCTAGCGGGGTGTACGAGCAGTACTTC. Translation: CASSPLASGVYEQYF.

V gene TRBV4-3 combines with J gene TRBJ2-7, with TRBD1 identical over 10 bases. Trimming removed 1 base from V and 6 bases from J; junction bases left unmatched: 12. The CDR3 extends over 17 amino acids. In germline, CDR1 is LGHNA, CDR2 YSLEER. CDR3 sequence reads: CASSQVIGTGVLSEQYF. DNA of the CDR3: TGCGCCAGCAGCCAAGTCATTGGGACAGGGGTTTTAAGCGAGCAGTACTTC.

V usage is TRBV5-4 and J usage is TRBJ2-7, with 8 bases aligning to TRBD1. CDR3 length equals 14 residues. From germline, CDR1 is SGHNT and CDR2 YYREEE (reference sequence). V dropped 0 bases and J dropped 7; count of bases not matched to a gene: 6. CDR3: CASSLDQGALEQYF. DNA of the CDR3: TGTGCCAGCAGCTTGGATCAGGGGGCACTGGAGCAGTACTTC. Supplemented by reference TRBV5-4 and TRBJ2-7, the full variable domain reads ETGVTQSPTHLIKTRGQQVTLRCSSQSGHNTVSWYQQALGQGPQFIFQYYREEENGRGNFPPRFSGLQFPNYSSELNVNALELDDSALYLCASSLDQGALEQYFGPGTRLTVT.

This sequence joins TRBV4-1 and TRBJ2-5, with 10 nucleotides matching TRBD2. The CDR3 consists of 16 residues. The germline V gene encodes CDR1 MGHRA and CDR2 YSYEKL. J lost 1 base, V lost 2 bases, and 4 bases had no gene match. The CDR3 sequence is CASSQPLAGAQETQYF. The CDR3 DNA sequence: TGCGCCAGCAGCCAACCCCTAGCGGGGGCCCAAGAGACCCAGTACTTC.

The V and J genes are TRBV15 and TRBJ2-5; D is possibly TRBD2 (5 bases). Germline V CDR1 and CDR2: LNHNV, YYDKDF (reference sequence). V lost 5 bases and J lost 5, with 9 bases in between. The CDR3 consists of 12 residues. The DNA for the CDR3 is TGTGCCACCAGCGAGGGAATGGAGACCCAGTACTTC. It yields the protein CATSEGMETQYF.

This chain joins TRBV30 and TRBJ1-5, with 9 nucleotides matching TRBD1. Germline V CDR1 and CDR2: GTSNPN, SVGIG (reference sequence). The CDR3 runs to 14 residues. V lost 7 bases to trimming and J lost 3 bases; unmatched junction nucleotides: 7. DNA for the CDR3: TGTGCCTCCTCCAGGGACAGGGTCAATCAGCCCCAGCATTTT. Translation gives CASSRDRVNQPQHF.

The gene calls are TRBV5-1 and TRBJ1-1; 11 nucleotides agree with TRBD1. The germline CDR1 and CDR2 sequences are SGHRS and YFSETQ. The CDR3 sequence is 17 residues long. The J segment lost 6 bases and the V segment lost 0 bases, leaving 10 bases of the junction unmatched. CDR3 in DNA: TGCGCCAGCAGCTTGGCTGGGACAGGGGGTTTTCAATCTGAAGCTTTCTTT. As protein: CASSLAGTGGFQSEAFF. The full variable domain, rest sourced from reference TRBV5-1 and TRBJ1-1, is KAGVTQTPRYLIKTRGQQVTLSCSPISGHRSVSWYQQTPGQGLQFLFEYFSETQRNKGNFPGRFSGRQFSNSRSEMNVSTLELGDSALYLCASSLAGTGGFQSEAFFGQGTRLTVV.

The J gene is TRBJ2-7, the V gene TRBV27; 9 bases align to TRBD1. After removal of 5 bases from V and 0 bases from J, the junction contained 5 bases not matched to a gene. This CDR3 has 15 residues. Germline V gives CDR1 MNHEY, CDR2 SMNVEV (reference sequence). The CDR3 nucleotides are TGTGCCAGCAGTCTCGGGACAGGGAGCTCCTACGAGCAGTACTTC. Encoded protein: CASSLGTGSSYEQYF.

V gene TRBV12-5 combines with J gene TRBJ2-5, with TRBD1 as a possible D gene (6 bases). Germline V lookup: CDR1 LGHNT, CDR2 FRNRAP. This CDR3 has 15 residues. V lost 1 base to trimming and J lost 3 bases, with 12 bases between them. CDR3 sequence reads: CASGLGTHREETQYF. Here the CDR3 DNA reads TGTGCTAGTGGTTTGGGAACTCACAGGGAAGAGACCCAGTACTTC.

This clone was counted a single time. V gene TRBV7-8 combines with J gene TRBJ1-1; D is unclear. The CDR3 runs to 17 residues. The ends were cut back, 5 bases at V and 1 base at J, with 20 bases in the middle. Germline CDR1 and CDR2: SGHVS and FQNEAQ. CDR3: CASSLQRTWQANTEAFF. CDR3 DNA: TGTGCCAGCAGCCTCCAACGTACCTGGCAGGCGAACACTGAAGCTTTCTTT.